The 7 T cell receptor beta chains reported below all come from one sample, sequenced in a study of blood T cell repertoires in COVID-19. TCRdb's table, derived via immunoSEQ multiplex PCR, lists solely in-frame clones and lacks some. This table has about 69,000 clones, around 83% appearing once. Specimen: peripheral blood. These receptors were obtained from a woman older than 75 with acute or convalescent COVID-19.

In DNA form, the CDR3 reads TGTGCCAGCAGCTTAACGGGGACTAGCTCCTACGAGCAGTACTTC. Protein product: CASSLTGTSSYEQYF. This chain connects TRBV7-3 to TRBJ2-7; the match to TRBD2 covers 8 bases. The CDR3 extends over 15 amino acids. J was trimmed by 0 bases and V by 0 bases; bases with no gene match: 1. Germline CDR1 and CDR2: SGHTA and FQGTGA.

The gene calls are TRBV7-8 and TRBJ2-2; 7 bases are a match to TRBD2. This CDR3 is 15 amino acids long. Germline loops: CDR1 SGHVS, CDR2 FQNEAQ. Germline trimming cut 3 bases from V and 6 bases from J; bases unmatched to any gene: 7. The DNA for the CDR3 is TGTGCCAGCAGCTTCCTTCGGGGGGACGCCGGGGAGCTGTTTTTT. Translation gives CASSFLRGDAGELFF.

The rearrangement joins TRBV29-1 to TRBJ1-1, with TRBD1 matching 7 bases. With V trimmed by 5 bases and J by 6 bases, 0 bases remained unmatched. Looked up from germline, CDR1 is SQVTM and CDR2 is ANQGSEA. The length of the CDR3 is 10 residues. The CDR3 nucleotides read TGCAGCGTTCAGGGGGCTGAAGCTTTCTTT. Amino acid sequence: CSVQGAEAFF.

This sequence joins TRBV2 and TRBJ2-2, with 7 nucleotides matching TRBD1. This CDR3 spans 14 amino acids. Trimming cost V 6 bases and J 0 bases; bases outside gene matches: 1. Germline V gene data show CDR1 as SNHLY and CDR2 as FYNNEI. The CDR3: CASRGTANTGELFF. CDR3 in DNA: TGTGCCAGCAGAGGGACAGCGAACACCGGGGAGCTGTTTTTT.

This chain connects TRBV5-4 to TRBJ1-6; 10 bases map to TRBD1. The CDR3 is 16 amino acids. Germline CDR1 SGHNT, CDR2 YYREEE (reference sequence). J was trimmed by 12 bases and V by 1 base; bases with no gene match: 10. The CDR3 coding sequence is TGTGCCAGCAGCTTGTCGTCGGGACAGGGGCTCCAACCCCTCCACTTT. The encoded protein is CASSLSSGQGLQPLHF.

The chain joins TRBV6-6 to TRBJ1-1; unclear D gene. This CDR3 has 15 amino acids. Germline CDR1 is MNHNY and CDR2 is SVGAGI (reference sequence). The V gene lost 2 bases and the J gene lost 3 bases, with 13 bases spanning the gap. The CDR3 sequence: CASSYRHGGDTEAFF. DNA for the CDR3: TGTGCCAGCAGTTACCGGCACGGCGGGGACACTGAAGCTTTCTTT.

The J gene is TRBJ1-1, the V gene TRBV6-4; tentative D call: TRBD1 (6 bases). The CDR3 loop spans 15 amino acids. Germline V gives CDR1 MRHNA, CDR2 SNTAGT. The V end lost 0 bases, the J end lost 5 bases, and 13 bases lay between the germline ends. The CDR3 spells CASSDSNQGKTEAFF. The CDR3 bases are TGTGCCAGCAGTGACTCGAATCAGGGGAAGACTGAAGCTTTCTTT.